This entry features one T cell receptor (beta chain) sequence. Its specificity is unknown. These data are taken from a study of shared clonotypes between healthy human individuals. Study-wide results and caveats: An expected dependence of interdonor clonotype sharing on sequencing depth was noted.

This CDR3 region has 13 residues. CDR1 and CDR2 from the germline V gene are SGHDN and FVKESK. V was trimmed by 2 bases and J by 11 bases, leaving 13 bases between them. The study drew its donors from healthy HIV-negative adults without recent acute infections or vaccinations. Within Nashville, Tennessee resided all donors, each a Caucasian adult. Tens of thousands of T cell genomes, or roughly 180 ng DNA, went into the sorted-subset replicate PCRs. Assay used: immunoSEQ multiplex PCR; TCRdb lists only in-frame clones, some missing. The sample contains over 2 million clones, about nine tenths of which appear only once.

The gene calls are TRBV14 and TRBJ2-1, with D uncertain. The sample comprised naive CD4+ T cells from PBMCs. The subset denotes: CD45RA+ positively selected. This receptor was obtained from a young man in good health. Some clones in this sample may be carry-over from other donors' samples. CDR3: CASSQSPGLKQFF. The CDR3 bases are TGTGCCAGCAGCCAATCACCGGGCCTAAAGCAGTTCTTC.